A single sample gave rise to the 13 T cell receptor beta chains below, sequenced in a study of T cell responses to AZD1222 COVID-19 vaccine. The data were produced by immunoSEQ multiplex PCR, yet TCRdb's version contains in-frame clones alone and is incomplete. The profile shows about 150,000 clones, 88% of them singletons. This specimen consisted of peripheral blood, obtained 28 days after the second dose of the MenACWY control vaccine. The receptors here all came from an adult who received the MenACWY meningococcal vaccine as a control.

V usage is TRBV10-3 and J usage is TRBJ1-2; TRBD1 might be the D (5 bases). The CDR3 covers 14 residues. Germline assignment: CDR1 ENHRY and CDR2 SYGVKD. Trimming cost V 1 base and J 2 bases, with 8 bases left between them. Here the CDR3 DNA reads TGTGCCATCAGTGAGTTAGGGGAGAACTATGGCTACACCTTC. This codes for CAISELGENYGYTF.

This chain connects TRBV11-2 to TRBJ1-1; 9 positions match TRBD1. The CDR3 is made up of 15 amino acids. Germline trimming cut 5 bases from V and 5 bases from J; bases unmatched to any gene: 9. The germline V gene encodes CDR1 SGHAT and CDR2 FQNNGV. CDR3 DNA: TGTGCCAGCAGCCTCCGGGACAGGGTATCGACTGAAGCTTTCTTT. Amino acid sequence: CASSLRDRVSTEAFF.

The rearrangement joins TRBV18 to TRBJ2-1; D unresolved. The germline CDR1 and CDR2 sequences are KGHSH and LQKENI. Trimming pared 0 bases from V and 8 bases from J, leaving 5 bases between. The CDR3 has 12 amino acids. Here the CDR3 DNA reads TGTGCCAGCTCACCACCGAGCCATGAGCAGTTCTTC. Translation gives CASSPPSHEQFF.

The chain joins TRBV7-9 to TRBJ1-5, with 8 bases identical to TRBD1. The germline gives CDR1 SEHNR, CDR2 FQNEAQ (reference sequence). The CDR3 covers 15 residues. Unmatched junction bases numbered 6, after V lost 5 bases and J lost 3 bases. CDR3: CASSMAGGSNQPQHF. As DNA, the CDR3 is TGTGCCAGCAGCATGGCAGGGGGCTCCAATCAGCCCCAGCATTTT.

This chain joins TRBV9 and TRBJ1-4; D is uncertain. V was cut by 0 bases and J by 4 bases, with 10 bases left in between. Germline V gene lookup returns CDR1 SGDLS and CDR2 YYNGEE. CDR3 length: 15 residues. CDR3 coding DNA: TGTGCCAGCAGCGTAGCGGCGGTGGGTAATGAAAAACTGTTTTTT. Amino acids: CASSVAAVGNEKLFF.

The chain uses TRBV6-6 and TRBJ2-7; weak D call: TRBD1 (5 bases). Per germline, CDR1 MNHNY and CDR2 SVGAGI (reference sequence). V gave up 0 bases and J gave up 6 bases, with 9 bases separating them. The CDR3 length is 13 residues. DNA for the CDR3: TGTGCCAGCAGTTACTCCACCCAGGGCGAGCAGTACTTC. It is translated as CASSYSTQGEQYF.

This clone was recorded a few times. The rearrangement uses TRBV11-1 and TRBJ1-1; D not certain. V lost 3 bases to trimming and J lost 4 bases, with 12 bases between them. Germline V gene lookup returns CDR1 SGHAT and CDR2 FQDESV (reference sequence). This CDR3 is 14 amino acids long. DNA of the CDR3: TGTGCCAGCAGCTTCGACTCCGGTCGCACTGAAGCTTTCTTT. Amino acid sequence: CASSFDSGRTEAFF.

This clone was picked up a small number of times. The chain employs TRBV29-1 and TRBJ1-3, with 8 bases fitting TRBD1. This CDR3 spans 12 amino acids. Looked up from germline, CDR1 is SQVTM and CDR2 is ANQGSEA. Trimming removed 7 bases from V and 3 bases from J; junction bases left unmatched: 2. The DNA of the CDR3 is TGCAGCGCCGACAGGGGTGGAAACACCATATATTTT. This encodes CSADRGGNTIYF.

The rearrangement joins TRBV11-3 to TRBJ2-7; 9 bases agree with TRBD1. The CDR3 loop spans 15 amino acids. Germline trimming cut 4 bases from V and 3 bases from J; bases unmatched to any gene: 7. CDR1 SGHNT and CDR2 YENEEA come from the germline V gene. The CDR3 DNA is TGTGCCAGCAGCTCGGGAACAGGGGGCTTCTACGAGCAGTACTTC. It yields the protein CASSSGTGGFYEQYF.

This chain links TRBV25-1 with TRBJ2-6, with TRBD2 identical over 11 bases. V shed 8 bases and J 0 bases; nucleotides not matched to a gene: 9. The length of the CDR3 is 18 residues. Germline V CDR1 and CDR2: MGHDK, SYGVNS. The CDR3 DNA follows: TGTGCCAGCTCCTTTTCTAGCGGGGGGAGCTCTGGGGCCAACGTCCTGACTTTC. Translation: CASSFSSGGSSGANVLTF. Using reference TRBV25-1 and TRBJ2-6 for the parts outside the CDR3, the full variable domain is EADIYQTPRYLVIGTGKKITLECSQTMGHDKMYWYQQDPGMELHLIHYSYGVNSTEKGDLSSESTVSRIRTEHFPLTLESARPSHTSQYLCASSFSSGGSSGANVLTFGAGSRLTVL.

The sample holds one count of this clone. The CDR3 DNA follows: TGTGCCAGCAGCTCCGATGGGGGGCAGCCCCAGCATTTT. Translating gives CASSSDGGQPQHF. The chain is built from TRBV7-3 and TRBJ1-5; weak D call: TRBD1 (5 bases). The germline V gene has CDR1 SGHTA and CDR2 FQGTGA. The CDR3 sequence is 13 residues long. The V end lost 4 bases, the J end lost 7 bases, and 11 bases lay between the germline ends.

This clone was seen a few times. The rearrangement joins TRBV28 to TRBJ1-2; TRBD1 might be the D (5 bases). The CDR3 contains 12 residues. V was cut by 7 bases and J by 0 bases, with 6 bases left in between. Germline V gives CDR1 MDHEN, CDR2 SYDVKM. The CDR3 coding sequence is TGTGCCAGCACGGGGCCTAACTATGGCTACACCTTC. It encodes CASTGPNYGYTF.

This chain joins TRBV5-4 and TRBJ1-2; D perhaps matches TRBD1 (5 bases). V lost 0 bases and J lost 7, with 13 bases in between. This CDR3 region has 14 residues. The germline gives CDR1 SGHNT, CDR2 YYREEE (reference sequence). For the CDR3, the DNA is TGTGCCAGCAGCTTGGATACGGGGCCTTCTGGCTACACCTTC. Encoded protein: CASSLDTGPSGYTF. Supplemented by reference TRBV5-4 and TRBJ1-2, the full variable domain reads ETGVTQSPTHLIKTRGQQVTLRCSSQSGHNTVSWYQQALGQGPQFIFQYYREEENGRGNFPPRFSGLQFPNYSSELNVNALELDDSALYLCASSLDTGPSGYTFGSGTRLTVV.